This T cell receptor (beta chain) was profiled in a study of blood T cell repertoires in COVID-19. The CDR3 runs to 13 residues. CDR1 is SGHRS, CDR2 YFSETQ, per germline. V lost 2 bases and J lost 8, with 10 bases in between. TCRdb's copy holds only in-frame clones and misses some; the assay was immunoSEQ multiplex PCR. The sample consists of about 300,000 clones, around 84% of them appearing once. This receptor was taken from a woman aged 50 to 65 who had recovered from COVID-19. Sequences were obtained from PBMCs or T cells enriched from blood (not recorded which). The V and J genes are TRBV5-1 and TRBJ1-4; the D is unclear. The CDR3 here is CASSFASSEKLFF. CDR3 DNA sequence: TGCGCCAGCAGCTTCGCTAGCTCGGAAAAACTGTTTTTT.